The entry that follows covers one TCR beta chain sequence. These data are taken from a study of blood T cell repertoires in COVID-19. Clones were read by immunoSEQ multiplex PCR, and TCRdb kept only the in-frame ones, dropping some. The table has a few hundred thousand clones, roughly 87% seen once. Sample: PBMCs or T cells enriched from blood (not recorded which). The sequence was collected from a young woman who had recovered from COVID-19.

This CDR3 is CASSPDRVATNEKLFF. CDR3 nucleotide sequence: TGCGCCAGCAGCCCAGACAGGGTTGCAACTAATGAAAAACTGTTTTTT. The V and J genes are TRBV5-1 and TRBJ1-4; 7 bases are a match to TRBD1. With V trimmed by 4 bases and J by 0 bases, 6 bases remained unmatched. From germline, CDR1 is SGHRS and CDR2 YFSETQ. CDR3 length: 16 residues.